Listed below are T cell receptor beta chains from one sample, sequenced in a study of graft-versus-host responses after intestinal transplantation. Clones were sequenced by immunoSEQ multiplex PCR, and TCRdb holds only the in-frame ones, with some missing. The sample holds about 14,000 clones, 90% to 95% seen once. This specimen was PBMCs, taken 9 days after transplant. These receptors came from a human patient who received an intestinal transplant, so some T cells may come from the graft donor. The CDR3 runs from the conserved cysteine through the conserved F or W. The D gene is left open where the match is weak. For some rows the clone size is stated as once, few or many, or as a class when expanded; others skip it.

abundance	v_gene	d_gene	j_gene	CDR3aa	CDR3nt
NA	TRBV11-3	NA	TRBJ2-1	CASSLEGSNVYNEQFF	TGTGCCAGCAGCTTAGAGGGCAGCAACGTCTACAATGAGCAGTTCTTC
NA	TRBV29-1	TRBD1	TRBJ2-5	CSVGGTGRFQETQYF	TGCAGCGTGGGGGGGACAGGGCGATTCCAAGAGACCCAGTACTTC
NA	TRBV7-2	NA	TRBJ2-7	CASSLTRQLIDGEQYF	TGTGCCAGCAGCCTAACCCGACAGCTCATCGATGGCGAGCAGTACTTC
NA	TRBV7-2	NA	TRBJ2-7	CASSSIPGSIYEQYF	TGTGCCAGCAGCTCGATCCCGGGAAGTATCTACGAGCAGTACTTC
NA	TRBV13	NA	TRBJ2-5	CATKARDRAQETQYF	TGTGCCACCAAAGCCCGGGACCGCGCACAAGAGACCCAGTACTTC
NA	TRBV7-6	TRBD1	TRBJ2-7	CASSATGGEQYF	TGTGCCAGCAGCGCCACAGGGGGCGAGCAGTACTTC
NA	TRBV9	NA	TRBJ1-2	CASSVVGGRNGYTF	TGTGCCAGCAGCGTAGTGGGAGGGCGGAATGGCTACACCTTC
NA	TRBV5-4	NA	TRBJ2-5	CAGSFDPGEQYF	TGTGCCGGCTCATTCGACCCCGGAGAGCAGTACTTC
few	TRBV5-4	NA	TRBJ2-3	CASSFTTDTQYF	TGTGCCAGCAGCTTCACCACAGATACGCAGTATTTT
NA	TRBV5-4	NA	TRBJ1-5	CASSLDRGQPQHF	TGTGCCAGCAGCTTGGACAGAGGGCAGCCCCAGCATTTT
NA	TRBV2	TRBD1	TRBJ1-5	CASTGGAWDQPQHF	TGTGCCAGTACAGGGGGCGCCTGGGATCAGCCCCAGCATTTT
NA	TRBV27	NA	TRBJ1-2	CAARGGGSGGYTF	TGTGCCGCCCGGGGGGGAGGTTCGGGCGGCTACACCTTC
NA	TRBV6-5	TRBD2	TRBJ2-1	CASSYASSGSTEQFF	TGTGCCAGCAGTTACGCTAGTAGCGGGAGTACTGAGCAGTTCTTC
NA	TRBV5-4	TRBD2	TRBJ2-2	CASTRVAGTGELFF	TGTGCCAGCACCCGGGTAGCGGGCACCGGGGAGCTGTTTTTT
NA	TRBV28	NA	TRBJ2-7	CAIPTYEQYF	TGTGCCATTCCCACCTACGAGCAGTACTTC
NA	TRBV25-1	NA	TRBJ1-2	CASNTGRGGYTF	TGTGCCAGCAATACAGGGAGGGGTGGCTACACCTTC
NA	TRBV30	NA	TRBJ2-7	CAWSDGSYEQYF	TGTGCCTGGAGCGACGGCTCCTACGAGCAGTACTTC
NA	TRBV6-1	NA	TRBJ2-7	CASSSLGSGAYEQYF	TGTGCCAGCAGTTCCCTGGGGAGCGGTGCCTACGAGCAGTACTTC
NA	TRBV18	NA	TRBJ2-7	CASSPTDYEQYF	TGTGCCAGCTCACCAACAGACTACGAGCAGTACTTC
NA	TRBV27	NA	TRBJ1-2	CASSPIPGRYGYTF	TGTGCCAGCAGTCCAATACCCGGACGTTATGGCTACACCTTC
NA	TRBV10-2	NA	TRBJ2-1	CASSPRDEQFF	TGCGCCAGCAGCCCCAGGGATGAGCAGTTCTTC
NA	TRBV7-8	TRBD2	TRBJ2-1	CASSQPGTSGPNEQFF	TGTGCCAGCAGCCAACCTGGGACTAGCGGACCCAATGAGCAGTTCTTC
NA	TRBV27	NA	TRBJ2-7	CATAGSLDLYEQYF	TGTGCCACCGCGGGCAGTCTGGACCTCTACGAGCAGTACTTC
NA	TRBV11-3	NA	TRBJ2-3	CASSSGDTEYTQYF	TGTGCCAGCAGCTCAGGGGACACGGAATATACGCAGTATTTT